These 12 T cell receptor beta chains originate from one sample sequenced in a study of T cells after posttransplantation cyclophosphamide. The protocol was immunoSEQ multiplex PCR, while the TCRdb copy is restricted to in-frame clones and leaves out a portion. The table lists about 28,000 clones, approximately 90% of them singletons. Sequenced: PBMCs. The receptors originated from a man aged 50 to 60.

The chain combines TRBV7-2 with TRBJ2-1, with TRBD1 as a possible D gene (5 bases). The V end lost 5 bases, the J end lost 6 bases, and 11 bases lay between the germline ends. Germline values: CDR1 SGHTA, CDR2 FQGNSA. The CDR3 totals 13 residues. The CDR3 spells CASSRQGFNEQFF. The CDR3 nucleotides are TGTGCCAGCAGCAGGCAGGGATTCAATGAGCAGTTCTTC.

This sequence joins TRBV5-1 and TRBJ2-3; D perhaps matches TRBD2 (6 bases). CDR1 and CDR2 from the germline V gene are SGHRS and YFSETQ. CDR3 length equals 14 residues. The V end lost 4 bases, the J end lost 0 bases, and 9 bases lay between the germline ends. CDR3 sequence reads: CASSPGLSTDTQYF. CDR3 in DNA: TGCGCCAGCAGCCCGGGACTCAGCACAGATACGCAGTATTTT.

V and J are TRBV5-1 and TRBJ2-2, with 7 bases that match TRBD1. Germline V gene sequence: CDR1 SGHRS, CDR2 YFSETQ. The V segment lost 4 bases and the J segment 7 bases; nucleotides outside the gene matches: 10. The CDR3 sequence is 15 residues long. The CDR3 DNA is TGCGCCAGCAGCCGCTACCGACAGGGTGGCGGGGAGCTGTTTTTT. Residues: CASSRYRQGGGELFF.

The chain is built from TRBV29-1 and TRBJ1-5; D perhaps matches TRBD1 (5 bases). The germline V and J ends were trimmed by 4 bases and 4 bases, with 11 bases remaining between them. Germline V gene data show CDR1 as SQVTM and CDR2 as ANQGSEA. This CDR3 has 13 residues. In nucleotides, the CDR3 is TGCAGCGTTGGGACTGGGGGGAATCAGCCCCAGCATTTT. This gives the protein CSVGTGGNQPQHF.

V usage is TRBV28 and J usage is TRBJ2-5; 9 positions agree with TRBD1. Germline V CDR1 and CDR2: MDHEN, SYDVKM. The junction had 4 bases not matched to a gene; V was cut back by 7 bases and J by 7 bases. CDR3 length: 12 residues. The CDR3 sequence is CASMGQGGTQYF. CDR3 nucleotide sequence: TGTGCCAGCATGGGACAGGGCGGGACCCAGTACTTC. Full variable domain (remainder filled in from reference TRBV28 and TRBJ2-5): DVKVTQSSRYLVKRTGEKVFLECVQDMDHENMFWYRQDPGLGLRLIYFSYDVKMKEKGDIPEGYSVSREKKERFSLILESASTNQTSMYLCASMGQGGTQYFGPGTRLLVL.

The chain carries TRBV9 and TRBJ2-2; 7 positions match TRBD1. Germline assignment: CDR1 SGDLS and CDR2 YYNGEE. The CDR3 consists of 14 residues. Trimming at V came to 5 bases and at J to 2 bases, leaving 3 bases not matched to a gene. CDR3 in DNA: TGTGCCAGCAGGGACAGGCAAAACACCGGGGAGCTGTTTTTT. It translates to CASRDRQNTGELFF. Filled out from reference TRBV9 and TRBJ2-2, the complete variable domain reads DSGVTQTPKHLITATGQRVTLRCSPRSGDLSVYWYQQSLDQGLQFLIQYYNGEERAKGNILERFSAQQFPDLHSELNLSSLELGDSALYFCASRDRQNTGELFFGEGSRLTVL.

The chain recombines TRBV5-4 with TRBJ2-5; TRBD2 agrees at 10 bases. CDR3 size: 17 residues. V lost 4 bases and J lost 2; bases outside the gene matches: 11. The germline CDR1 and CDR2 sequences are SGHNT and YYREEE (reference sequence). CDR3 DNA: TGTGCCAGCAGCGTGGGATCTAGCGGGGGCCCTCAAGAGACCCAGTACTTC. Residues: CASSVGSSGGPQETQYF.

In this sample, this clone turned up a few times. The V call is TRBV13, the J call TRBJ1-1; unclear D gene. Germline-derived CDR1 and CDR2 are PRHDT and FYEKMQ (reference sequence). This CDR3 is 12 amino acids long. With 6 bases removed from V and 4 bases from J, the gap between germline ends came to 9 bases. The CDR3 coding sequence is TGTGCCAGCAGGACGTGGAGCACTGAAGCTTTCTTT. Protein product: CASRTWSTEAFF.

The chain employs TRBV6-5 and TRBJ1-3, with a weak D call TRBD1 (5 bases). The CDR3 extends over 11 amino acids. Germline values: CDR1 MNHEY, CDR2 SVGAGI. The V end was cut by 8 bases, the J end by 4 bases, with 6 bases between. The DNA for the CDR3 is TGTGCCAGCGGGGCAGGAAACACCATATATTTT. Its translation is CASGAGNTIYF.

This rearrangement joins TRBV5-1 to TRBJ2-3, with 10 nucleotides matching TRBD1. Trimming at V came to 0 bases and at J to 1 base, leaving 2 bases not matched to a gene. CDR1 and CDR2 from the germline V gene are SGHRS and YFSETQ. The CDR3 runs to 16 residues. The CDR3: CASSLGQGAGTDTQYF. CDR3 nucleotide sequence: TGCGCCAGCAGCTTGGGACAGGGGGCGGGCACAGATACGCAGTATTTT.

There are a few counts of this clone. V and J are TRBV7-6 and TRBJ2-5, with 7 positions matching TRBD2. This CDR3 comprises 15 residues. The V gene's germline CDR1 is SGHVS and CDR2 FNYEAQ. J was trimmed by 3 bases and V by 3 bases; bases with no gene match: 7. CDR3 amino acids: CASSFANGGEETQYF. CDR3 coding DNA: TGTGCCAGCAGCTTTGCAAATGGGGGGGAAGAGACCCAGTACTTC. Full variable domain (outside the CDR3, taken from reference TRBV7-6 and TRBJ2-5): GAGVSQSPRYKVTKRGQDVALRCDPISGHVSLYWYRQALGQGPEFLTYFNYEAQQDKSGLPNDRFSAERPEGSISTLTIQRTEQRDSAMYRCASSFANGGEETQYFGPGTRLLVL.

The J gene is TRBJ1-3, the V gene TRBV5-8; 8 bases match TRBD1. The CDR3 covers 15 residues. Losses at the gene ends were 2 bases for V and 10 bases for J; bases not matched to a gene: 11. The germline gives CDR1 SGHTS, CDR2 YDEGEE. CDR3 residues: CASSLSGTGGQTIYF. The DNA for the CDR3 is TGTGCCAGCAGCTTATCCGGGACAGGAGGACAGACCATATATTTT.